Described below is a single T cell receptor (beta chain) sequence and its context. This specimen belongs to a study of blood T cell repertoires in COVID-19. Study as a whole: Samples representing acute and convalescent COVID-19 were sourced from the United States, Italy and Spain. From T cells, B-cell-depleted T cells, or PBMCs came the material, which was cDNA or gDNA.

The authors' processing: Quantification of nucleated cells was approximated via reference gene primer amplification. Assay used: immunoSEQ multiplex PCR; TCRdb lists only in-frame clones, some missing. V, J and clone size are taken as reported in that table, and D and trimming were inferred from the DNA itself. Of around 65,000 clones detected, about four fifths appear once; the ten largest clones hold over 5%. Germline CDR1 is SGHTA and CDR2 is FQGNSA. V lost 6 bases, J lost 5 bases, and 8 bases stayed unmatched. CDR3 length equals 14 residues. The sequence was obtained from a woman in her 50s with active or convalescent COVID-19. The rearrangement uses TRBV7-2 and TRBJ2-3; 7 nucleotides agree with TRBD1. Sequenced sample: peripheral blood. The CDR3 is CASRKGGAGDTQYF. The CDR3 nucleotides are TGTGCCAGCAGGAAAGGGGGCGCGGGAGATACGCAGTATTTT.